These 8 T cell receptor beta chains came from one sample sequenced in a study of T cells in Graves' hyperthyroidism and ophthalmopathy. Template material for amplifying TCR beta CDR3 regions consisted of RNA transcripts. TCR CDR3 regions were first amplified by RT-PCR with HTBI primers. TCRdb processed the multiplex PCR reads anew with MiXCR; each CDR3 protein has one entry. The table has about 700,000 distinct CDR3 sequences, about 15% seen once. The source material was blood. Every receptor here comes from a woman between 18 and 29 years old with Graves' hyperthyroidism.

This clonotype was seen repeatedly, ten times or more. The J gene is TRBJ2-2, the V gene TRBV2, with 8 bases identical to TRBD1. The J segment lost 0 bases and the V segment lost 6 bases, leaving 0 bases of the junction unmatched. Germline lookup yields CDR1 SNHLY and CDR2 FYNNEI. This CDR3 has 14 amino acids. The CDR3 loop reads CASRQGANTGELFF. CDR3 nucleotide sequence: TGTGCCAGCAGACAGGGGGCGAACACCGGGGAGCTGTTTTTT.

This clonotype was counted many times. In nucleotides, the CDR3 is TGTGCCAGCAGCCCAAATTCCAGGGTAGCTGAAGCTTTCTTT. Its protein product is CASSPNSRVAEAFF. The V call is TRBV3-1, the J call TRBJ1-1; the D gene is possibly TRBD1 (5 bases). Looked up from germline, CDR1 is LGHDT and CDR2 is YNNKEL (reference sequence). Trimming took 4 bases from V and 6 from J, leaving 15 bases between them. CDR3 length: 14 residues.

The genes are TRBV6-1 and TRBJ2-1; 10 bases align to TRBD1. This CDR3 is built from 15 residues. The V and J ends lost 6 bases and 5 bases, in that order; junction bases with no gene match: 7. Germline CDR1 is MNHNS and CDR2 is SASEGT. The CDR3 DNA reads TGTGCCAGCAGCCGCCTGGACAGGGGGGACAATGAGCAGTTCTTC. Amino acids: CASSRLDRGDNEQFF.

In its sample, this clonotype was seen a few times. V usage is TRBV12-3 or TRBV12-4 and J usage is TRBJ1-2, with D hard to call. V lost 7 bases and J lost 2, with 17 bases in between. This CDR3 is built from 15 residues. The CDR3 DNA reads as TGTGCCAGCACGACGTTACCCGACGGGAACTATGGCTACACCTTC. It codes for CASTTLPDGNYGYTF.

This clonotype has a count of ten or more. The CDR3 spells CASSNVAGSGNTIYF. For the CDR3, the DNA is TGCGCCAGCAGCAATGTCGCAGGGTCGGGAAACACCATATATTTT. The chain combines TRBV4-3 with TRBJ1-3, with a weak D call TRBD1 (5 bases). Trimming shortened V by 5 bases and J by 4 bases, and 15 bases separated the two germline ends. Germline V lookup: CDR1 LGHNA, CDR2 YSLEER. The CDR3 consists of 15 residues.

CDR3 amino acids: CASGGYRDSPYEQYF. The CDR3 region has the DNA TGTGCCAGCGGAGGTTACCGGGACAGCCCCTACGAGCAGTACTTC. The chain couples TRBV5-6 to TRBJ2-7, with 7 positions matching TRBD1. This CDR3 region has 15 residues. V lost 7 bases, J lost 2 bases, and 12 bases stayed unmatched. CDR1 is SGHDT, CDR2 YYEEEE, per germline.

This clonotype was recorded many times. The chain combines TRBV27 with TRBJ1-2; D is unclear. Germline loops: CDR1 MNHEY, CDR2 SMNVEV (reference sequence). The CDR3 runs to 13 residues. The V gene lost 7 bases and the J gene lost 3 bases, with 12 bases spanning the gap. The DNA of the CDR3 is TGTGCCAGCAAAGAAGGCGACCACTATGGCTACACCTTC. It encodes CASKEGDHYGYTF.

This clonotype was found a few times. The chain employs TRBV5-5 and TRBJ2-2; 7 positions match TRBD2. Germline V gene data show CDR1 as SGHKS and CDR2 as YYEKEE (reference sequence). This CDR3 is built from 15 residues. The ends lost 1 base at V and 5 bases at J; junction bases unmatched: 5. The CDR3 spells CASSLFSGGTGELFF. DNA of the CDR3: TGTGCCAGCAGCTTGTTTTCGGGGGGTACCGGGGAGCTGTTTTTT.